The 16 T cell receptor beta chains below were found in one sample sequenced in a study of early T cells in non-severe SARS-CoV-2 infection. A single record per CDR3 protein comes from TCRdb applying MiXCR to the 5' RACE reads. This table holds about 77,000 distinct CDR3 sequences, around 12% found once. The sample here was whole blood, taken at baseline. The receptors shown here come from an adult who was a healthcare worker with PCR-confirmed SARS-CoV-2 infection or an uninfected control (not recorded which). The donor label of this sample is uncertain.

This clonotype was counted a few times. The rearrangement uses TRBV12-3 or TRBV12-4 and TRBJ1-5, with D uncertain. The CDR3 length is 15 residues. V lost 5 bases and J 3 bases, leaving 14 bases between the germline ends. The CDR3 reads CASSLGTAYNQPQHF. The CDR3 nucleotides read TGTGCCAGCAGTCTGGGCACGGCGTACAATCAGCCCCAGCATTTT.

This clonotype was counted many times. The genes are TRBV20-1 and TRBJ2-7, with D possibly TRBD2 on 5 matching bases. Germline CDR1 and CDR2: DFQATT and SNEGSKA (reference sequence). Trimming removed 3 bases from V and 4 bases from J, with 16 bases in between. The CDR3 is 14 residues long. CDR3: CSASLRGLGYEQYF. The CDR3 nucleotides are TGCAGTGCTAGCCTAAGAGGGCTGGGGTACGAGCAGTACTTC.

In its sample, this clonotype was seen a few times. The gene calls are TRBV9 and TRBJ1-1; the D gene is possibly TRBD1 (5 bases). Germline V lookup: CDR1 SGDLS, CDR2 YYNGEE. There are 14 residues in the CDR3. The ends were cut back, 2 bases at V and 0 bases at J, with 8 bases in the middle. CDR3 sequence reads: CASSVGHLNTEAFF. The CDR3 DNA reads TGTGCCAGCAGCGTTGGACACCTGAACACTGAAGCTTTCTTT.

This clonotype has ten or more counts. The J gene is TRBJ2-5, the V gene TRBV7-6; D remains ambiguous. With 3 bases removed from V and 2 bases from J, the gap between germline ends came to 13 bases. The V gene's germline CDR1 is SGHVS and CDR2 FNYEAQ. This CDR3 has 15 residues. The CDR3 here is CASSFLASPQETQYF. CDR3 nucleotides: TGTGCCAGCAGCTTCCTCGCCTCCCCACAAGAGACCCAGTACTTC. The full variable domain, rest sourced from reference TRBV7-6 and TRBJ2-5, is GAGVSQSPRYKVTKRGQDVALRCDPISGHVSLYWYRQALGQGPEFLTYFNYEAQQDKSGLPNDRFSAERPEGSISTLTIQRTEQRDSAMYRCASSFLASPQETQYFGPGTRLLVL.

DNA of the CDR3: TGTGCCAGCAGTGTTCCAGGGGCCACCGGGGAGCTGTTTTTT. Translation gives CASSVPGATGELFF. The chain links TRBV2 to TRBJ2-2, with D perhaps TRBD1 (6 bases). Trimming shortened V by 4 bases and J by 4 bases, and 10 bases separated the two germline ends. The CDR3 is 14 amino acids. Germline CDR1 is SNHLY and CDR2 is FYNNEI. Complete variable domain (other parts from reference TRBV2 and TRBJ2-2): EPEVTQTPSHQVTQMGQEVILRCVPISNHLYFYWYRQILGQKVEFLVSFYNNEISEKSEIFDDQFSVERPDGSNFTLKIRSTKLEDSAMYFCASSVPGATGELFFGEGSRLTVL.

The chain recombines TRBV12-3 or TRBV12-4 with TRBJ1-6, with 10 bases lining up with TRBD1. Trimming took 5 bases from V and 9 from J; bases not matched to a gene: 4. The CDR3 length is 14 residues. CDR3 amino acids: CASSADRGRSPLHF. CDR3 bases: TGTGCCAGCAGTGCTGACAGGGGGCGTTCACCCCTCCACTTT.

The chain recombines TRBV5-1 with TRBJ1-6; unclear D gene. V was clipped by 2 bases and J by 0 bases, with 12 bases between them. The CDR3 consists of 17 residues. Germline V CDR1 and CDR2: SGHRS, YFSETQ. The CDR3 nucleotides read TGCGCCAGCAGCTTAAGGACGGAGAGCTCCTATAATTCACCCCTCCACTTT. Encoded protein: CASSLRTESSYNSPLHF. The variable domain in full, completed from reference TRBV5-1 and TRBJ1-6, reads KAGVTQTPRYLIKTRGQQVTLSCSPISGHRSVSWYQQTPGQGLQFLFEYFSETQRNKGNFPGRFSGRQFSNSRSEMNVSTLELGDSALYLCASSLRTESSYNSPLHFGNGTRLTVT.

The CDR3 spells CASSLLLAGDRTDTQYF. CDR3 bases: TGCGCCAGCAGCTTGTTGCTAGCGGGGGACCGCACAGATACGCAGTATTTT. The chain joins TRBV5-1 to TRBJ2-3; 10 bases align to TRBD2. The CDR3 is made up of 17 amino acids. Per the germline V gene, CDR1 is SGHRS and CDR2 is YFSETQ. V shed 1 base, J shed 1 base, and the junction held 6 bases outside the gene matches.

This clonotype was seen a few times. The V gene is TRBV11-2, the J gene TRBJ2-1, with TRBD2 identical over 9 bases. Losses at the gene ends were 2 bases for V and 13 bases for J; bases not matched to a gene: 3. CDR1 is SGHAT and CDR2 is FQNNGV in the germline V gene. The CDR3 has 12 amino acids. The CDR3, as DNA: TGTGCCAGCAGCTTAACCCTAGCGGGACAGTTCTTC. It specifies CASSLTLAGQFF. The full variable domain, with the rest looked up from reference TRBV11-2 and TRBJ2-1, is EAGVAQSPRYKIIEKRQSVAFWCNPISGHATLYWYQQILGQGPKLLIQFQNNGVVDDSQLPKDRFSAERLKGVDSTLKIQPAKLEDSAVYLCASSLTLAGQFFGPGTRLTVL.

The V gene is TRBV2, the J gene TRBJ1-1; D unclear. The V end was cut by 2 bases, the J end by 10 bases, with 11 bases between. This CDR3 comprises 12 residues. Germline V gene sequence: CDR1 SNHLY, CDR2 FYNNEI. Here the CDR3 reads CASSELLRAAFF. CDR3 DNA sequence: TGTGCCAGCAGTGAACTGCTACGGGCAGCTTTCTTT.

This clonotype appeared many times. The chain combines TRBV5-1 with TRBJ2-7, with 8 bases fitting TRBD1. V lost 4 bases to trimming and J lost 0 bases; unmatched junction nucleotides: 0. CDR1 and CDR2 (germline): SGHRS, YFSETQ. The CDR3 spans 13 residues. The CDR3 DNA reads as TGCGCCAGCAGCGACAGGGGCTCCTACGAGCAGTACTTC. As protein: CASSDRGSYEQYF.

This clonotype was found many times. The V call is TRBV28, the J call TRBJ2-1; the D is unclear. Per the germline V gene, CDR1 is MDHEN and CDR2 is SYDVKM. V lost 5 bases, J lost 9 bases, and 17 bases lay in between. CDR3 length: 14 residues. CDR3 protein: CASSGRVVRREQFF. DNA of the CDR3: TGTGCCAGCAGTGGCCGGGTAGTGCGCCGTGAGCAGTTCTTC.

There are many counts of this clonotype. The chain recombines TRBV12-3 or TRBV12-4 with TRBJ2-6; no reliable D call. V gave up 5 bases and J gave up 1 base, with 6 bases separating them. The CDR3 consists of 14 residues. DNA of the CDR3: TGTGCCAGCAGTCTGTGGTCTGGGGCCAACGTCCTGACTTTC. Protein: CASSLWSGANVLTF.

The sample holds many counts of this clonotype. The chain employs TRBV5-8 and TRBJ2-5; 10 bases are shared with TRBD1. CDR1 is SGHTS, CDR2 YDEGEE, per germline. The trim removed 2 bases at V and 1 base at J, leaving 5 bases unmatched. CDR3 length equals 16 residues. CDR3 sequence: CASSLGTGESQETQYF. As DNA, the CDR3 is TGTGCCAGCAGCTTAGGGACAGGGGAGTCCCAAGAGACCCAGTACTTC.

This clonotype was seen more than once but under ten times. CDR3 sequence (DNA): TGCAGCGTTTCATCGGGGGCAGATACGCAGTATTTT. As protein: CSVSSGADTQYF. The chain links TRBV29-1 to TRBJ2-3; tentatively, D is TRBD2 (6 bases). CDR3 length: 12 residues. Trimming pared 5 bases from V and 4 bases from J, leaving 10 bases between. Germline V lookup: CDR1 SQVTM, CDR2 ANQGSEA.

This clonotype has just a few counts. The V call is TRBV7-8, the J call TRBJ2-2; possibly TRBD1 or TRBD2 for D (5 bases each). With 1 base removed from V and 2 bases from J, the gap between germline ends came to 14 bases. CDR3 length equals 17 residues. The germline V gene encodes CDR1 SGHVS and CDR2 FQNEAQ. This CDR3 reads CASSLVFGTRNTGELFF. The DNA for the CDR3 is TGTGCCAGCAGCTTAGTATTTGGGACCCGAAACACCGGGGAGCTGTTTTTT.